This T cell receptor beta chain was obtained from a study of glioma-infiltrating T cells. Amplification of TCR alpha and beta CDR3 regions from RNA used iRepertoire nested multiplex PCR. Tissue mRNA or PBMC total RNA, about 95-450 ng, went into one-step reverse transcription and amplification. A single record per CDR3 protein comes from TCRdb applying MiXCR to the multiplex PCR reads. Here the sample spans about 140,000 distinct CDR3 sequences, about 39% being singletons. As regards this clonotype: Its matching antigen is unknown.

Study-wide results and caveats: Tissue and blood shared very few CDR3 sequences. Non-neoplastic patients had below-expected tissue-blood divergence, while all gliomas exceeded expectation.

The receptor was derived from a human donor with low-grade glioma or glioblastoma, undergoing nonglioma brain surgery, or in good health (not recorded which). Sequencing was carried out using glioma tissue, nonneoplastic brain tissue, or PBMCs (not recorded which).

The CDR3 reads CASSLSLTVYGNQPQHF. The CDR3 region has the DNA TGTGCCAGCAGTCTCTCACTGACAGTTTATGGCAATCAGCCCCAGCATTTT. The genes are TRBV28 and TRBJ1-5; possibly TRBD1 for D (5 bases). The germline V gene encodes CDR1 MDHEN and CDR2 SYDVKM. Trimming removed 5 bases at V and 2 bases at J, with 19 bases between. There are 17 residues in the CDR3.